This is a list of T cell receptor beta chains from one sample in a study of shared clonotypes between healthy human individuals. Sequencing used immunoSEQ multiplex PCR; TCRdb keeps in-frame clones, though not all of them. Of 550,000 to 700,000 clones in the sample, roughly 73% were seen once. The sample comprised memory CD4+ T cells sorted from blood. The receptors come from a woman aged 25 to 39 in good health. The CDR3 runs from the conserved cysteine through the conserved F or W. Fields, in order: J gene, clone size, V gene, D gene, CDR3 protein, CDR3 DNA. D genes are given only for firm matches. The size of a clone is reported for some rows only, either as once, few or many, or as a class for expanded clones.

TRBJ2-3	.	TRBV27	.	CASSFNWGTDTQYF	TGTGCCAGCAGCTTTAACTGGGGCACAGATACGCAGTATTTT
TRBJ2-3	.	TRBV6-5	.	CASSYSWDRGTDTQYF	TGTGCCAGCAGTTACTCATGGGACCGTGGCACAGATACGCAGTATTTT
TRBJ1-2	.	TRBV6-1	.	CASSEARAYGYTF	TGTGCCAGCAGTGAAGCGAGGGCCTATGGCTACACCTTC
TRBJ2-1	.	TRBV29-1	.	CSVPALEVIEQFF	TGCAGCGTACCCGCCCTAGAGGTGATTGAGCAGTTCTTC
TRBJ2-3	few	TRBV7-9	.	CASSLRDSTDTQYF	TGTGCCAGCAGCCTCCGGGACAGCACAGATACGCAGTATTTT
TRBJ2-7	.	TRBV27	.	CARRKVLRTYEQYF	TGTGCCAGGAGAAAAGTCCTAAGAACCTACGAGCAGTACTTC
TRBJ2-1	.	TRBV15	.	CATSPRGPSNNEQFF	TGTGCCACCAGCCCCCGAGGGCCTTCTAACAATGAGCAGTTCTTC
TRBJ2-5	.	TRBV5-1	.	CASSSSRDMETQYF	TGCGCCAGCAGTTCGTCCCGGGACATGGAGACCCAGTACTTC
TRBJ2-1	.	TRBV19	TRBD2	CASIGFGTSGTDEQFF	TGTGCCAGTATAGGTTTTGGGACTAGCGGGACTGATGAGCAGTTCTTC
TRBJ2-5	once	TRBV9	TRBD2	CASSQGTSGRGETQYF	TGTGCCAGCAGCCAAGGGACTAGCGGGCGGGGGGAGACCCAGTACTTC
TRBJ1-5	.	TRBV27	.	CASSQTGVTVNQPQHF	TGTGCCAGCAGTCAAACAGGAGTAACGGTCAATCAGCCCCAGCATTTT
TRBJ2-6	.	TRBV7-9	.	CASSLGPGQGANVLTF	TGTGCCAGCAGTCTGGGCCCTGGTCAAGGGGCCAACGTCCTGACTTTC
TRBJ2-2	.	TRBV5-1	.	CASSLAGFSTGELFF	TGCGCCAGCAGCTTGGCTGGGTTCAGCACCGGGGAGCTGTTTTTT
TRBJ1-5	.	TRBV28	TRBD1	CASQTGTGVYSNQPQHF	TGTGCCAGCCAAACCGGGACAGGGGTTTATAGCAATCAGCCCCAGCATTTT
TRBJ2-1	.	TRBV9	TRBD2	CASSPRPPGLAVSYNEQFF	TGTGCCAGCAGCCCACGCCCTCCAGGACTAGCGGTTTCCTACAATGAGCAGTTCTTC
TRBJ1-2	few	TRBV28	.	CASSSNNYGYTF	TGTGCCAGCAGTTCCAACAATTATGGCTACACCTTC
TRBJ1-5	.	TRBV28	TRBD1	CASSPRTGIFRNQPQHF	TGTGCCAGCAGTCCCCGGACAGGGATTTTTCGAAATCAGCCCCAGCATTTT
TRBJ1-2	.	TRBV4-1	TRBD1	CASRSPGQGYGYTF	TGCGCCAGCAGATCCCCGGGACAGGGCTATGGCTACACCTTC
TRBJ2-5	once	TRBV7-9	TRBD2	CAGVAGGPETQYF	TGTGCCGGAGTAGCGGGAGGGCCAGAGACCCAGTACTTC
TRBJ1-2	.	TRBV28	.	CASSARARETKSGYTF	TGTGCCAGCAGTGCTCGGGCCAGGGAGACCAAGTCTGGCTACACCTTC
TRBJ2-1	.	TRBV5-1	TRBD2	CASSLEWGGATEQFF	TGCGCCAGCAGCTTGGAATGGGGGGGAGCGACTGAGCAGTTCTTC
TRBJ2-4	.	TRBV28	.	CASSPRIGRNVPLAKNIQYF	TGTGCCAGCAGTCCACGGATAGGCCGTAATGTGCCCTTAGCCAAAAACATTCAGTACTTC
TRBJ2-5	.	TRBV7-9	.	CASSSKQETQYF	TGTGCCAGCAGCTCCAAACAAGAGACCCAGTACTTC
TRBJ1-2	.	TRBV6-6	.	CASSYNIQGNGYTF	TGTGCCAGCAGCTACAACATACAGGGTAACGGCTACACCTTC
TRBJ2-1	.	TRBV27	TRBD2	CASSLWTSGRAFHEQFF	TGTGCCAGCAGTTTATGGACTAGCGGGAGGGCCTTCCATGAGCAGTTCTTC
TRBJ2-7	.	TRBV25-1	TRBD1	CASGKGDRGTYEQYF	TGTGCCAGCGGAAAAGGGGACAGGGGTACCTACGAGCAGTACTTC
TRBJ2-2	.	TRBV15	.	CATSRVGAGELFF	TGTGCCACCAGCAGAGTAGGGGCCGGGGAGCTGTTTTTT
TRBJ2-7	.	TRBV11-2	.	CASSSTAYEQYF	TGTGCCAGCAGTTCGACAGCCTACGAGCAGTACTTC
TRBJ1-1	.	TRBV19	.	CASSPWTGNTEAFF	TGTGCCAGTAGTCCTTGGACGGGTAACACTGAAGCTTTCTTT
TRBJ1-5	many	TRBV28	.	CASSWYSNQPQHF	TGTGCCAGCAGTTGGTATAGCAATCAGCCCCAGCATTTT
TRBJ2-1	few	TRBV5-1	TRBD2	CASSDGTSGLRQFF	TGCGCCAGCAGCGACGGGACTAGCGGGCTCCGGCAGTTCTTC
TRBJ1-5	.	TRBV4-1	.	CASSQVGGVNQPQHF	TGCGCCAGCAGCCAAGTTGGGGGAGTCAATCAGCCCCAGCATTTT
TRBJ2-6	.	TRBV7-2	.	CAIRFDSGANVLTF	TGTGCCATCAGGTTCGATTCTGGGGCCAACGTCCTGACTTTC
TRBJ2-7	once	TRBV6-5	.	CASSYSAGQGGEEQYF	TGTGCCAGCAGTTACTCGGCCGGCCAAGGGGGAGAGGAGCAGTACTTC
TRBJ2-5	.	TRBV6-5	TRBD1	CASSLLGGWGETQYF	TGTGCCAGCAGTTTACTAGGGGGCTGGGGGGAGACCCAGTACTTC
TRBJ2-5	.	TRBV2	.	CASRPPRGMGETQYF	TGTGCCAGCAGGCCCCCCAGAGGGATGGGAGAGACCCAGTACTTC
TRBJ2-5	once	TRBV7-8	.	CASSYNEAGTETQYF	TGTGCCAGCAGTTATAACGAGGCGGGAACAGAGACCCAGTACTTC
TRBJ1-3	few	TRBV5-1	.	CASSLGGPLSGNTIYF	TGCGCCAGCAGCTTGGGGGGGCCGCTTTCTGGAAACACCATATATTTT
TRBJ2-1	.	TRBV6-4	TRBD1	CASRAWGQGSYNEQFF	TGTGCCAGCAGGGCCTGGGGACAGGGCTCCTACAATGAGCAGTTCTTC
TRBJ2-3	few	TRBV7-2	.	CASSLALATDTQYF	TGTGCCAGCAGCTTAGCGTTGGCCACGGATACGCAGTATTTT
TRBJ1-4	.	TRBV5-1	.	CASSLGGLATNEKLFF	TGCGCCAGCAGCTTGGGGGGCCTTGCAACTAATGAAAAACTGTTTTTT
TRBJ1-5	.	TRBV9	TRBD1	CASSVGTGFNQPQHF	TGTGCCAGCAGCGTAGGGACAGGATTTAATCAGCCCCAGCATTTT
TRBJ2-3	.	TRBV5-1	.	CASSTQVSDTQYF	TGCGCCAGCAGCACACAAGTCTCAGATACGCAGTATTTT
TRBJ2-7	.	TRBV11-2	.	CASSKTGRGAYEQYF	TGTGCCAGCAGCAAAACTGGACGGGGAGCCTACGAGCAGTACTTC
TRBJ1-1	.	TRBV6-5	.	CASSSQADTEAFF	TGTGCCAGCAGTTCTCAGGCAGACACTGAAGCTTTCTTT
TRBJ2-1	.	TRBV7-9	TRBD2	CASSQTPSGANNEQFF	TGTGCCAGCAGCCAGACACCTAGCGGGGCAAACAATGAGCAGTTCTTC
TRBJ1-3	.	TRBV7-2	.	CASSPLRGTSGNTIYF	TGTGCCAGCAGCCCTCTCCGGGGGACCTCTGGAAACACCATATATTTT
TRBJ2-7	.	TRBV5-1	.	CASSPPGTAHEQYF	TGCGCCAGCAGCCCTCCGGGGACTGCCCACGAGCAGTACTTC